The rows below give T cell receptor beta chains drawn from one sample of a study of shared clonotypes between healthy human individuals. Using immunoSEQ multiplex PCR, the repertoire was profiled, and TCRdb retains in-frame clones only, with some absent. The table shows over 2 million clones, with about 95% occurring only once. The sample consisted of naive CD8+ T cells sorted from blood. All receptors derive from a man between 18 and 29 years old in good health. The CDR3 runs from the conserved cysteine through the conserved F or W. Each record gives: V gene, J gene, D gene, clone size, CDR3 DNA, CDR3 protein. A D gene is named only where the DNA matches it firmly. Only part of the rows carry a size: once, few, many, or a class if the clone is expanded.

v_call: TRBV5-4; j_call: TRBJ1-6; d_call: NA; clone_size: NA; cdr3_nt: TGTGCCAGCAGCGACGGTCCAATTATTAATTCACCCCTCCACTTT; cdr3_aa: CASSDGPIINSPLHF
v_call: TRBV27; j_call: TRBJ2-1; d_call: TRBD2; clone_size: NA; cdr3_nt: TGTGCCAGCACCCGCTCAGCGGGAGAGGTGGGGAATGAGCAGTTCTTC; cdr3_aa: CASTRSAGEVGNEQFF
v_call: TRBV27; j_call: TRBJ2-7; d_call: TRBD1; clone_size: NA; cdr3_nt: TGTGCCAGCAGTATGACAGGGGTGAGCTCCTACGAGCAGTACTTC; cdr3_aa: CASSMTGVSSYEQYF
v_call: TRBV27; j_call: TRBJ2-2; d_call: NA; clone_size: NA; cdr3_nt: TGTGCCAGCAGCGCTGGGACTTCGAACACCGGGGAGCTGTTTTTT; cdr3_aa: CASSAGTSNTGELFF
v_call: TRBV5-1; j_call: TRBJ2-7; d_call: TRBD1; clone_size: NA; cdr3_nt: TGCGCCAGCAGCGCGACAGGGGGTGTCGACGAGCAGTACTTC; cdr3_aa: CASSATGGVDEQYF
v_call: TRBV7-9; j_call: TRBJ1-2; d_call: NA; clone_size: NA; cdr3_nt: TGTGCCAGCACCCCTGAGGGGAGGGATGGCTACACCTTC; cdr3_aa: CASTPEGRDGYTF
v_call: TRBV5-1; j_call: TRBJ2-7; d_call: NA; clone_size: NA; cdr3_nt: TGCGCCAGCAGCTTGGTTCCGGACCTTTCCTACGAGCAGTACTTC; cdr3_aa: CASSLVPDLSYEQYF
v_call: TRBV2; j_call: TRBJ2-4; d_call: TRBD2; clone_size: NA; cdr3_nt: TGTGCCAGCGTCCCTCCGGCGGGGGGCTGGGACATTCAGTACTTC; cdr3_aa: CASVPPAGGWDIQYF
v_call: TRBV27; j_call: TRBJ2-1; d_call: TRBD1; clone_size: NA; cdr3_nt: TGTGCCAGCAGTTTGTCACAGGGGTATGATGAGCAGTTCTTC; cdr3_aa: CASSLSQGYDEQFF
v_call: TRBV7-6; j_call: TRBJ2-7; d_call: NA; clone_size: NA; cdr3_nt: TGTGCCAGCAGCTTACTCGGCGGTACGGGGCCTTACGAGCAGTACTTC; cdr3_aa: CASSLLGGTGPYEQYF
v_call: TRBV7-9; j_call: TRBJ2-7; d_call: NA; clone_size: NA; cdr3_nt: TGTGCCAGCAGCTTGGGGGTCAACGAGCAGTACTTC; cdr3_aa: CASSLGVNEQYF
v_call: TRBV5-1; j_call: TRBJ2-3; d_call: TRBD2; clone_size: NA; cdr3_nt: TGCGCCAGCAGCTTGGTACCGGGACTAGCGGGGGGTGAGTTGGATACGCAGTATTTT; cdr3_aa: CASSLVPGLAGGELDTQYF
v_call: TRBV7-9; j_call: TRBJ2-7; d_call: NA; clone_size: NA; cdr3_nt: TGTGCCAGCAGCTTACCCAGGGTCCACGAGCAGTACTTC; cdr3_aa: CASSLPRVHEQYF
v_call: TRBV7-7; j_call: TRBJ1-3; d_call: NA; clone_size: NA; cdr3_nt: TGTGCTAGCAGCTTGGACAGATCCTCTGGAAACACCATATATTTT; cdr3_aa: CASSLDRSSGNTIYF
v_call: TRBV4-1; j_call: TRBJ2-1; d_call: TRBD1; clone_size: NA; cdr3_nt: TGCGCCAGCAGCCAAGGAGAGGGACAGGACTACAATGAGCAGTTCTTC; cdr3_aa: CASSQGEGQDYNEQFF
v_call: TRBV15; j_call: TRBJ2-1; d_call: NA; clone_size: NA; cdr3_nt: TGTGCCACCAGCAGAGATCCGGCCCCCGCCAATGAGCAGTTCTTC; cdr3_aa: CATSRDPAPANEQFF
v_call: TRBV13; j_call: TRBJ1-1; d_call: NA; clone_size: NA; cdr3_nt: TGTGCCAGTTCCATTGGGGGTTGGACTGAAGCTTTCTTT; cdr3_aa: CASSIGGWTEAFF
v_call: TRBV6-5; j_call: TRBJ2-5; d_call: NA; clone_size: NA; cdr3_nt: TGTGCCAGCAGTTCCCCAGTGAAACAAGAGACCCAGTACTTC; cdr3_aa: CASSSPVKQETQYF
v_call: TRBV6-1; j_call: TRBJ2-7; d_call: NA; clone_size: NA; cdr3_nt: TGTGCCAGCAGTGAAGTAGGTAGACCCTACGAGCAGTACTTC; cdr3_aa: CASSEVGRPYEQYF
v_call: TRBV7-9; j_call: TRBJ2-2; d_call: NA; clone_size: NA; cdr3_nt: TGTGCCAGCAGCCCGACAACCGGCACCGGGGAGCTGTTTTTT; cdr3_aa: CASSPTTGTGELFF
v_call: TRBV5-4; j_call: TRBJ2-7; d_call: NA; clone_size: NA; cdr3_nt: TGTGCCAGCAGCCCCGGGGAAACCTACGAGCAGTACTTC; cdr3_aa: CASSPGETYEQYF
v_call: TRBV29-1; j_call: TRBJ2-1; d_call: NA; clone_size: NA; cdr3_nt: TGCAGCGCCCCTGCCGGGGGCGAGCAGTTCTTC; cdr3_aa: CSAPAGGEQFF
v_call: TRBV4-3; j_call: TRBJ2-7; d_call: NA; clone_size: NA; cdr3_nt: TGCGCCAGCAGCCAGGAAGACACCTCCTACGAGCAGTACTTC; cdr3_aa: CASSQEDTSYEQYF
v_call: TRBV28; j_call: TRBJ1-2; d_call: TRBD1; clone_size: NA; cdr3_nt: TGTGCCAGCAGTTTCTTTACAGGGGTTGGCTACACCTTC; cdr3_aa: CASSFFTGVGYTF
v_call: TRBV14; j_call: TRBJ2-7; d_call: TRBD2; clone_size: NA; cdr3_nt: TGTGCCAGCATATTAGAGACGGCGGGACTAGCGGGCTCCTACGAGCAGTACTTC; cdr3_aa: CASILETAGLAGSYEQYF
v_call: TRBV9; j_call: TRBJ2-1; d_call: TRBD1; clone_size: NA; cdr3_nt: TGTGCCAGCAGCGTAGATGTGGGGGACAGGGTTGGCTACAATGAGCAGTTCTTC; cdr3_aa: CASSVDVGDRVGYNEQFF
v_call: TRBV7-9; j_call: TRBJ2-7; d_call: NA; clone_size: NA; cdr3_nt: TGTGCCAGCAGCTTAGACCCCAGTTACGAGCAGTACTTC; cdr3_aa: CASSLDPSYEQYF
v_call: TRBV30; j_call: TRBJ1-2; d_call: NA; clone_size: NA; cdr3_nt: TGTGCCTGGAGTATGCAGGGTTTACATGGCTACACCTTC; cdr3_aa: CAWSMQGLHGYTF
v_call: TRBV23-1; j_call: TRBJ1-2; d_call: NA; clone_size: NA; cdr3_nt: TGCGCCAGCAGTCATCTAGGCCCGGGGGAGTATGGCTACACCTTC; cdr3_aa: CASSHLGPGEYGYTF
v_call: TRBV5-4; j_call: TRBJ2-7; d_call: NA; clone_size: NA; cdr3_nt: TGTGCCAGCAGCCCGTGGGGGGACGAGCAGTACTTC; cdr3_aa: CASSPWGDEQYF
v_call: TRBV28; j_call: TRBJ2-5; d_call: NA; clone_size: NA; cdr3_nt: TGTGCCAGCAGCTTCCTCACAGGGATGATGCGGGAGACCCAGTACTTC; cdr3_aa: CASSFLTGMMRETQYF
v_call: TRBV27; j_call: TRBJ1-6; d_call: NA; clone_size: NA; cdr3_nt: TGTGCCAGCAGTTTAGGGGCTTACCGCTACAATTCACCCCTCCACTTT; cdr3_aa: CASSLGAYRYNSPLHF
v_call: TRBV7-2; j_call: TRBJ2-7; d_call: NA; clone_size: once; cdr3_nt: TGTGCCAGCAGCTTCAGCGTAGACTACGAGCAGTACTTC; cdr3_aa: CASSFSVDYEQYF
v_call: TRBV7-6; j_call: TRBJ2-7; d_call: NA; clone_size: NA; cdr3_nt: TGTGCCAGCAGCTTAGGTCAGCTCTCCTACGAGCAGTACTTC; cdr3_aa: CASSLGQLSYEQYF
v_call: TRBV27; j_call: TRBJ2-3; d_call: NA; clone_size: NA; cdr3_nt: TGTGCCAGCACCGGGACGTTTAGCACAGATACGCAGTATTTT; cdr3_aa: CASTGTFSTDTQYF
v_call: TRBV12-5; j_call: TRBJ1-2; d_call: NA; clone_size: once; cdr3_nt: TGTGCTAGTGGTTTGGTTTGGGGGGTGGGCGGCTACACCTTC; cdr3_aa: CASGLVWGVGGYTF
v_call: TRBV27; j_call: TRBJ1-5; d_call: NA; clone_size: NA; cdr3_nt: TGTGCCAGCAGTTTAACGCCAGGGGAGAATCAGCCCCAGCATTTT; cdr3_aa: CASSLTPGENQPQHF
v_call: TRBV7-8; j_call: TRBJ2-5; d_call: NA; clone_size: NA; cdr3_nt: TGTGCCAGCAGCTTAGGAACTATGTACCAAGAGACCCAGTACTTC; cdr3_aa: CASSLGTMYQETQYF
v_call: TRBV7-6; j_call: TRBJ2-3; d_call: TRBD2; clone_size: NA; cdr3_nt: TGTGCCAGCTCTCCGGGACTAGCGGTTCCAGATACGCAGTATTTT; cdr3_aa: CASSPGLAVPDTQYF